This T cell receptor (beta chain) was obtained from a study of shared clonotypes between healthy human individuals. Overall study: Every donor yielded three CD4 naive, three CD4 memory, two CD8 naive and one CD8 memory plate. Study results and limitations: Between a handful of donors, naive CD4 clonotypes were shared at a level of approximately 5%. Only blood was sampled, and tissue TCR repertoires likely differ from blood ones.

V was shortened by 3 bases and J by 3 bases, with 16 bases between the two germline ends. This CDR3 is built from 16 residues. Germline CDR1 and CDR2: ENHRY and SYGVKD. CD45RO-negative, CCR7-positively selected cells formed the naive CD8 fraction, excluding terminally differentiated effector memory CD45RA+ cells. The method was immunoSEQ multiplex PCR; TCRdb's version includes in-frame clones alone and lacks a portion of them. The sample has 800,000 to 950,000 clones; about 96% are singletons. Notes on this clone: Its antigen remains unidentified.

The genes are TRBV10-3 and TRBJ2-3, with D maybe TRBD1 (6 bases). Sample: naive CD8+ T cells sorted from blood. This clonotype was obtained from a man aged 25 to 40 in good health. CDR3 bases: TGTGCCATCAGTGAAAATGGGGGCATCGTTACAGATACGCAGTATTTT. Encoded protein: CAISENGGIVTDTQYF.